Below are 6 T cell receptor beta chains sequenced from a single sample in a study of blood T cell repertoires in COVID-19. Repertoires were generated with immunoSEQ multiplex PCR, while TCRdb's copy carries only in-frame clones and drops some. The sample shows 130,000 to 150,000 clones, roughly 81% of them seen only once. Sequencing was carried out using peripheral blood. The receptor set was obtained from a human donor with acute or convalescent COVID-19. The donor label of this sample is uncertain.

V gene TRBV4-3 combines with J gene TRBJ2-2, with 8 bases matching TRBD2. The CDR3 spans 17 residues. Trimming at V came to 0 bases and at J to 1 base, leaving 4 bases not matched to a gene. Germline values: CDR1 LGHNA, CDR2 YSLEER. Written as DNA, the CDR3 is TGCGCCAGCAGCCAAGAATACCTAGCGGGGAACACCGGGGAGCTGTTTTTT. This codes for CASSQEYLAGNTGELFF.

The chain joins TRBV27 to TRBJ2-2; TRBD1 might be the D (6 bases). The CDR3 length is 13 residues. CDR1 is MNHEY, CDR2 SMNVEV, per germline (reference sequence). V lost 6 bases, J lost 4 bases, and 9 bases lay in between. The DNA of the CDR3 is TGTGCCAGCAGCTACAGGGCCACCGGGGAGCTGTTTTTT. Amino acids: CASSYRATGELFF.

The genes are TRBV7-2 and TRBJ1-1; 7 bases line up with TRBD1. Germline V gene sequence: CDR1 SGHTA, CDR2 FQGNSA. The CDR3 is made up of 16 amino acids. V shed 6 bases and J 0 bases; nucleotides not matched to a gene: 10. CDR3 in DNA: TGTGCCAGCAGATATAGACCGGGACAGTTGAACACTGAAGCTTTCTTT. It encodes CASRYRPGQLNTEAFF.

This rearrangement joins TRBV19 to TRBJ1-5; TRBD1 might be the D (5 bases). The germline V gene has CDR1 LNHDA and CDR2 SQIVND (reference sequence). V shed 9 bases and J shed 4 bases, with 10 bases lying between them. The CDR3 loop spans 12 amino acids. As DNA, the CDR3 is TGTGCCAGCAGGGCTTTAAATCAGCCCCAGCATTTT. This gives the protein CASRALNQPQHF.

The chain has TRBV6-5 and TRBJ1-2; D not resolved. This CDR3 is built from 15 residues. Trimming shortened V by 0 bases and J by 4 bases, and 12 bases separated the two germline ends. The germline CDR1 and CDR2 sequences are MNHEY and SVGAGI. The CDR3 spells CASSYSTKRFYGYTF. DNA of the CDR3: TGTGCCAGCAGTTACTCTACGAAACGGTTCTATGGCTACACCTTC.

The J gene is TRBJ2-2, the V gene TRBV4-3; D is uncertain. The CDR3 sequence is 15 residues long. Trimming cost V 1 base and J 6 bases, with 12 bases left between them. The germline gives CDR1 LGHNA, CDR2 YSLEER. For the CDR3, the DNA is TGCGCCAGCAGCCAAGCGTTGGGCAGCCCCGGGGAGCTGTTTTTT. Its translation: CASSQALGSPGELFF.